This T cell receptor (beta chain) was retrieved from a study of tumor-infiltrating lymphocytes in primary liver carcinoma. For the study at large: Enrolled patients were male and female, aged 30 to 69 years.

A remark on this clonotype: As yet, its antigen is unknown. Compared with germline, one end of the junction differs, possibly owing to a read error.

Scientists recovered RNA and DNA together from roughly 20-30 mg of unsorted bulk tissue. Through surgical resection, the patients' primary liver carcinoma was treated. Regarding the study as a whole: Merely about 8-25% of top clones occurred in all five tumor regions.

A primer in the constant region served to generate TCR beta cDNA from roughly 520 ng of total RNA. Three-round nested multiplex PCR performed with slightly modified ARM-PCR produced the TCR beta libraries. A C-beta reverse primer was combined with TRBV1-TRBV30 forward primers in the first two PCR rounds, and each round had approximately 9 cycles. TCRdb ran MiXCR on the multiplex PCR reads and lists one entry per CDR3 protein. The sample records about 200,000 distinct CDR3 sequences, 85% being singletons. The CDR3 loop spans 15 amino acids. In germline, CDR1 is SGHRS, CDR2 YFSETQ. The specimen was tumor tissue from primary liver carcinoma. The clonotype comes from a man aged 40-55 years with primary liver carcinoma and hepatitis B virus infection. The rearrangement joins TRBV5-1 to TRBJ2-4; tentative D call: TRBD2 (5 bases). Here the CDR3 DNA reads TGCGCCTGCAGCTTAAACGGAGGTTTGGCTAACATTCAGTACTTC. This gives the protein CACSLNGGLANIQYF.